This T cell receptor (beta chain) comes out of a study of cytomegalovirus exposure and HLA in healthy donors. Regarding the study as a whole: A later analysis by the authors found several of the most significant clusters apparently linked to common viral pathogens. Most subjects had HLA-A and HLA-B alleles reportedly predicted accurately by TCR beta sequences.

J gave up 5 bases and V 6 bases, and 11 bases lay outside the gene matches. The CDR3 loop spans 15 amino acids. The germline V gene has CDR1 SGHRS and CDR2 YFSETQ. Concerning this clone itself: What it binds is unknown.

In the PCR, 60 Vbeta and 13 Jbeta primers were used. Sequenced by immunoSEQ multiplex PCR; TCRdb stores in-frame clones only, minus some. The data hold just over 150,000 clones, with approximately 81% observed a single time. This sequence joins TRBV5-1 and TRBJ2-1, with 7 bases matching TRBD2. This sequence originates from a man between 18 and 35 years old in good health and CMV-seropositive. The sample comprised PBMCs. CDR3 sequence: CASTLGGTKNNEQFF. The CDR3 coding sequence is TGCGCCAGCACCCTGGGGGGGACTAAGAACAATGAGCAGTTCTTC.